The next 28 T cell receptor beta chains were all read from a single sample in a study of T cells after posttransplantation cyclophosphamide. Profiling relied on immunoSEQ multiplex PCR, and the TCRdb table lists in-frame clones only, not all of them. The sample lists tens of thousands of clones, about 90% occurring once. The sequenced sample consisted of PBMCs. These receptors all come from a woman aged 50 to 60 in good health and a related stem cell transplant donor.

This chain uses TRBV10-3 with TRBJ1-3; TRBD1 matches at 9 bases. V lost 7 bases to trimming and J lost 3 bases; unmatched junction nucleotides: 16. This CDR3 comprises 18 residues. Germline V lookup: CDR1 ENHRY, CDR2 SYGVKD. The CDR3 sequence: CAITTSNGTGTLGNTIYF. The CDR3 DNA reads TGTGCCATCACTACCTCGAACGGGACAGGGACCCTTGGAAACACCATATATTTT.

The chain uses TRBV5-1 and TRBJ2-1, with 10 positions matching TRBD2. Trimming took 4 bases from V and 3 from J; bases not matched to a gene: 7. The germline V gene encodes CDR1 SGHRS and CDR2 YFSETQ. The CDR3 extends over 16 amino acids. Written as DNA, the CDR3 is TGCGCCAGCAGCCGGCTAGCGGGAGAGGTCTACAATGAGCAGTTCTTC. Protein product: CASSRLAGEVYNEQFF.

The DNA of the CDR3 is TGCGCCAGCAGCTCCGGACTAGCGGAACCCTACGAGCAGTACTTC. This codes for CASSSGLAEPYEQYF. This sequence joins TRBV5-1 and TRBJ2-7, with TRBD2 matching over 10 bases. The CDR3 extends over 15 amino acids. CDR1 and CDR2 (germline): SGHRS, YFSETQ. The V gene end was trimmed by 3 bases and the J gene end by 2 bases; junction bases not matched to a gene: 5.

The chain joins TRBV5-4 to TRBJ1-4, with TRBD1 identical over 7 bases. From germline, CDR1 is SGHNT and CDR2 YYREEE (reference sequence). This CDR3 region has 16 residues. With V trimmed by 4 bases and J by 4 bases, 10 bases remained unmatched. CDR3 region: CASSTDRASNNEKLFF. DNA for the CDR3: TGTGCCAGCAGCACAGACAGGGCCTCGAATAATGAAAAACTGTTTTTT.

This chain uses TRBV5-1 with TRBJ2-7, with D maybe TRBD2 (5 bases). This CDR3 spans 13 amino acids. V lost 5 bases and J 2 bases, leaving 11 bases between the germline ends. Germline lookup yields CDR1 SGHRS and CDR2 YFSETQ. The CDR3 loop is CASRYSGTYEQYF. CDR3 coding DNA: TGCGCCAGCAGGTACAGCGGTACCTACGAGCAGTACTTC.

About this clone: An end of the junction does not agree with germline; a read error may underlie this. V usage is TRBV6-1 and J usage is TRBJ1-2; no definite D call. Germline CDR1 and CDR2: MNHNS and SASEGT. This CDR3 is 13 amino acids long. In DNA, the CDR3 is TGTGCCAGCCGGCAGTCAGCTAACTATGACTACACCTTC. It encodes CASRQSANYDYTF.

DNA of the CDR3: TGTGCCAGCAGCGCCGCCGGGACTGGTATCGTGACCCAGTACTTC. Its translation is CASSAAGTGIVTQYF. The rearrangement links TRBV11-2 to TRBJ2-5, with D maybe TRBD2 (6 bases). The CDR3 runs to 15 residues. Trimming removed 5 bases from V and 7 bases from J, with 20 bases in between. Germline assignment: CDR1 SGHAT and CDR2 FQNNGV.

This clone was observed a few times. This chain links TRBV25-1 with TRBJ1-1; 8 bases match TRBD1. Germline CDR1 and CDR2: MGHDK and SYGVNS. With 4 bases clipped from V and 6 bases from J, the junction kept 7 bases outside the gene matches. The length of the CDR3 is 14 residues. In DNA form, the CDR3 reads TGTGCCAGCAGTGGACTTGGACAGGGCCCTGAAGCTTTCTTT. Translated: CASSGLGQGPEAFF.

V gene TRBV2 combines with J gene TRBJ2-2; TRBD2 matches at 9 bases. There are 19 residues in the CDR3. V lost 2 bases, J lost 4 bases, and 14 bases stayed unmatched. Germline values: CDR1 SNHLY, CDR2 FYNNEI. Here the CDR3 reads CASSETRGGSGSLTGELFF. The DNA for the CDR3 is TGTGCCAGCAGTGAAACACGCGGGGGTAGCGGGAGTCTCACCGGGGAGCTGTTTTTT.

This sequence joins TRBV4-2 and TRBJ2-2; TRBD2 agrees at 8 bases. CDR3 size: 16 residues. The V and J ends lost 1 base and 6 bases, in that order; junction bases with no gene match: 7. Germline CDR1 reads LGHNA; CDR2 reads YNFKEQ. CDR3 region: CASSQGTSSLAGELFF. The DNA for the CDR3 is TGTGCCAGCAGCCAAGGGACTAGCAGTTTGGCCGGGGAGCTGTTTTTT.

J is TRBJ1-2 and V is TRBV18; maybe TRBD1 (6 bases). The V gene's germline CDR1 is KGHSH and CDR2 LQKENI. Trimming took 2 bases from V and 4 from J, leaving 11 bases between them. The CDR3 consists of 14 residues. The CDR3 sequence is CASSPSRGGYGYTF. Here the CDR3 DNA reads TGTGCCAGCTCACCATCAAGAGGGGGCTATGGCTACACCTTC.

This chain uses TRBV6-5 with TRBJ1-1; TRBD1 might be the D (6 bases). Germline assignment: CDR1 MNHEY and CDR2 SVGAGI. The CDR3 spans 14 residues. Trimming pared 2 bases from V and 4 bases from J, leaving 11 bases between. CDR3 amino acids: CASSYGGRSTEAFF. In nucleotides, the CDR3 is TGTGCCAGCAGTTACGGGGGCAGGAGCACTGAAGCTTTCTTT.

The chain combines TRBV5-1 with TRBJ1-5; the D gene is possibly TRBD1 (5 bases). The CDR3 contains 15 residues. V dropped 5 bases and J dropped 7 bases, with 19 bases sitting between them. CDR1 SGHRS and CDR2 YFSETQ come from the germline V gene. The CDR3 coding sequence is TGCGCCAGCAGACCGGGGGTATCGGAATTGCAGCCCCAGCATTTT. Translating it yields CASRPGVSELQPQHF.

The chain couples TRBV11-2 to TRBJ1-3; D is possibly TRBD1 (5 bases). CDR3 length: 15 residues. Germline V gene data show CDR1 as SGHAT and CDR2 as FQNNGV. V was pared by 2 bases and J by 2 bases, with 10 bases between. CDR3 sequence: CASSLTGGTGNTIYF. The DNA of the CDR3 is TGTGCCAGCAGCTTAACCGGGGGTACTGGAAACACCATATATTTT.

J is TRBJ2-7 and V is TRBV19, with TRBD1 identical over 7 bases. After removal of 8 bases from V and 0 bases from J, the junction contained 7 bases not matched to a gene. Per germline, CDR1 LNHDA and CDR2 SQIVND (reference sequence). CDR3 length equals 14 residues. CDR3 sequence reads: CASGNAGGSYEQYF. CDR3 bases: TGTGCCAGTGGTAATGCAGGGGGCTCCTACGAGCAGTACTTC.

The sample holds one count of this clone. The chain employs TRBV9 and TRBJ1-2; D remains ambiguous. V was trimmed by 0 bases and J by 6 bases, leaving 12 bases between them. CDR1 and CDR2 (germline): SGDLS, YYNGEE. The CDR3 is 14 amino acids. CDR3 nucleotides: TGTGCCAGCAGCGTAGACCCCATAGGAGATGGCTACACCTTC. It specifies CASSVDPIGDGYTF. Based on the CDR3 plus reference TRBV9 and TRBJ1-2, the full variable domain is DSGVTQTPKHLITATGQRVTLRCSPRSGDLSVYWYQQSLDQGLQFLIQYYNGEERAKGNILERFSAQQFPDLHSELNLSSLELGDSALYFCASSVDPIGDGYTFGSGTRLTVV.

V and J are TRBV27 and TRBJ2-7; a weak D match, TRBD1 (5 bases). V was trimmed by 5 bases and J by 2 bases, leaving 16 bases between them. This CDR3 spans 15 amino acids. CDR1 and CDR2 from the germline V gene are MNHEY and SMNVEV (reference sequence). Here the CDR3 reads CASSPLVQGAYEQYF. CDR3 coding DNA: TGTGCCAGCAGTCCACTCGTCCAGGGCGCCTACGAGCAGTACTTC.

The chain joins TRBV7-6 to TRBJ2-5; TRBD1 is a possible D gene (5 bases). This CDR3 is 14 amino acids long. V was cut by 4 bases and J by 0 bases, with 9 bases left in between. CDR1 and CDR2 from the germline V gene are SGHVS and FNYEAQ. CDR3 coding DNA: TGTGCCAGCAGCTCAGGGAATTACCAAGAGACCCAGTACTTC. It encodes CASSSGNYQETQYF.

The chain has TRBV28 and TRBJ1-1; 10 nucleotides agree with TRBD1. Germline CDR1 reads MDHEN; CDR2 reads SYDVKM. J gave up 4 bases and V 4 bases, and 9 bases lay outside the gene matches. The CDR3 consists of 16 residues. The CDR3 DNA follows: TGTGCCAGCAGTTGGGAAACGGACAGGGGGTTCACTGAAGCTTTCTTT. Protein: CASSWETDRGFTEAFF.

In its sample, this clone was seen once. The gene calls are TRBV25-1 and TRBJ2-7, with TRBD1 as a possible D gene (5 bases). The ends were cut back, 7 bases at V and 0 bases at J, with 16 bases in the middle. Looked up from germline, CDR1 is MGHDK and CDR2 is SYGVNS. The CDR3 contains 15 residues. The CDR3 nucleotides are TGTGCCAGCACCGATACAGGTGCAAACTCCTACGAGCAGTACTTC. It is translated as CASTDTGANSYEQYF.

The chain couples TRBV27 to TRBJ1-4, with D possibly matching TRBD1 (5 bases). The CDR3 is made up of 13 amino acids. Trimming cost V 9 bases and J 4 bases, with 12 bases left between them. CDR1 and CDR2 from the germline V gene are MNHEY and SMNVEV (reference sequence). CDR3 region: CASADRFNEKLFF. CDR3 nucleotides: TGTGCCAGTGCAGACAGATTTAATGAAAAACTGTTTTTT.

V gene TRBV7-9 combines with J gene TRBJ1-2, with 7 bases that match TRBD1. CDR3 length: 15 amino acids. V dropped 5 bases and J dropped 4; count of bases not matched to a gene: 10. Germline values: CDR1 SEHNR, CDR2 FQNEAQ (reference sequence). CDR3 region: CASSPAAAGGYGYTF. DNA of the CDR3: TGTGCCAGCAGCCCTGCGGCGGCAGGGGGCTATGGCTACACCTTC.

V usage is TRBV7-9 and J usage is TRBJ2-1; D not certain. The germline V gene encodes CDR1 SEHNR and CDR2 FQNEAQ (reference sequence). Trimming cost V 5 bases and J 15 bases, with 14 bases left between them. CDR3 length: 11 amino acids. This CDR3 reads CASSLGDSGFF. Written as DNA, the CDR3 is TGTGCCAGCAGCCTGGGTGATTCGGGGTTCTTC.

The chain carries TRBV14 and TRBJ1-2; no definite D call. CDR1 is SGHDN and CDR2 is FVKESK in the germline V gene. Deletions cut 2 bases from V and 2 bases from J, with 3 bases between. CDR3 size: 12 residues. CDR3 coding DNA: TGTGCCAGCAGCCAACAGAACTATGGCTACACCTTC. It encodes CASSQQNYGYTF.

The rearrangement links TRBV28 to TRBJ1-2; 7 bases fit TRBD1. The V gene's germline CDR1 is MDHEN and CDR2 SYDVKM. The CDR3 runs 15 residues. After removal of 6 bases from V and 0 bases from J, the junction contained 7 bases not matched to a gene. The CDR3 nucleotides read TGTGCCAGCAGACCACAGGACAGGCCTAACTATGGCTACACCTTC. Amino acid sequence: CASRPQDRPNYGYTF.

As regards this clone: A junction end diverges from the germline sequence, so it may reflect a read error. The chain couples TRBV5-1 to TRBJ1-4; 9 bases match TRBD1. This CDR3 has 14 amino acids. Germline V CDR1 and CDR2: SGHRS, YFSETQ. The CDR3 is CACSLGQGNEKLFF. CDR3 in DNA: TGCGCCTGCAGTTTGGGACAGGGAAATGAAAAACTGTTTTTT.

The table lists this clone with a few counts. The V call is TRBV30, the J call TRBJ2-7, with D possibly matching TRBD2 (6 bases). The CDR3 has 11 residues. Germline CDR1 is GTSNPN and CDR2 is SVGIG (reference sequence). V was shortened by 4 bases and J by 7 bases, with 11 bases between the two germline ends. CDR3 protein: CAWIGRREQYF. CDR3 nucleotides: TGTGCCTGGATAGGGAGGCGGGAGCAGTACTTC.

The chain couples TRBV19 to TRBJ2-5; TRBD1 is a possible D gene (5 bases). In germline, CDR1 is LNHDA, CDR2 SQIVND (reference sequence). With 3 bases removed from V and 3 bases from J, the gap between germline ends came to 8 bases. CDR3 length: 13 amino acids. Written as DNA, the CDR3 is TGTGCCAGTAGTATTAGACAGAAAGAGACCCAGTACTTC. This gives the protein CASSIRQKETQYF. Full variable domain (outside the CDR3, taken from reference TRBV19 and TRBJ2-5): DGGITQSPKYLFRKEGQNVTLSCEQNLNHDAMYWYRQDPGQGLRLIYYSQIVNDFQKGDIAEGYSVSREKKESFPLTVTSAQKNPTAFYLCASSIRQKETQYFGPGTRLLVL.